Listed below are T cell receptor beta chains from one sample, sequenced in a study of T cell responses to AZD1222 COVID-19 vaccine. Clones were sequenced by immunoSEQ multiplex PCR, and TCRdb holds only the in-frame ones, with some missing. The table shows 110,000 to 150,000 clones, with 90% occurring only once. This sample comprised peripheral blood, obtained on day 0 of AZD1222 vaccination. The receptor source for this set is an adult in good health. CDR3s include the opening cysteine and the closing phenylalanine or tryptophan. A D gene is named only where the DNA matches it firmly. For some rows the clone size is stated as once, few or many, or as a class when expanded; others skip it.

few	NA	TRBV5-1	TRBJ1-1	CASSLRPNTEAFF	TGCGCCAGCAGCTTGAGACCGAACACTGAAGCTTTCTTT
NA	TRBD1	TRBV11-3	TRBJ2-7	CASSLGTGWTYEQYF	TGTGCCAGCAGCTTAGGGACAGGGTGGACCTACGAGCAGTACTTC
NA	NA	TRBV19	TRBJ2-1	CASRPSSYNEQFF	TGTGCCAGTCGACCCTCCTCCTACAATGAGCAGTTCTTC
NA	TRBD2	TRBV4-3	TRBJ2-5	CASSQSWTSGGETQYF	TGCGCCAGCAGCCAATCCTGGACTAGCGGAGGGGAGACCCAGTACTTC
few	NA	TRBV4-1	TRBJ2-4	CASSLNIWENIQYF	TGCGCCAGCAGCCTCAACATCTGGGAAAACATTCAGTACTTC
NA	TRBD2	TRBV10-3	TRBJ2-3	CAISDSLAGRTDTQYF	TGTGCCATCAGTGATAGTCTAGCGGGTCGCACAGATACGCAGTATTTT
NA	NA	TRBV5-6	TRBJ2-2	CASSPWARRDTGELFF	TGTGCCAGCAGCCCCTGGGCGCGGCGGGACACCGGGGAGCTGTTTTTT
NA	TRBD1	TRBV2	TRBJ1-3	CASRQDRGGSGNTIYF	TGTGCCAGCAGGCAGGACAGGGGAGGGTCTGGAAACACCATATATTTT
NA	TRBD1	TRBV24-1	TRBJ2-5	CATSDAGRGPLSTQYF	TGTGCCACCAGTGACGCGGGCAGGGGGCCGTTATCGACCCAGTACTTC
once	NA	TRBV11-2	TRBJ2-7	CASSLGPARDYEQYF	TGTGCCAGCAGCTTAGGCCCCGCCAGGGACTACGAGCAGTACTTC
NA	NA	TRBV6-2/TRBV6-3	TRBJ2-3	CASSYSNRGRDTQYF	TGTGCCAGCAGTTACTCGAATAGAGGGAGAGATACGCAGTATTTT
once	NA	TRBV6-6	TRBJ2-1	CASRSDSSEQFF	TGTGCCAGCCGAAGCGATAGCAGTGAGCAGTTCTTC
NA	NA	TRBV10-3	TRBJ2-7	CAISATSGVPSYEQYF	TGTGCCATCAGTGCAACTTCAGGGGTCCCCTCCTACGAGCAGTACTTC
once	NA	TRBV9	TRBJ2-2	CASSGEMGNTGELFF	TGTGCCAGCAGCGGTGAAATGGGGAACACCGGGGAGCTGTTTTTT
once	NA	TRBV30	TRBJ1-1	CAWRGLLNTEAFF	TGTGCCTGGAGGGGACTGTTGAACACTGAAGCTTTCTTT
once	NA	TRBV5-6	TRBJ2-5	CASSRDGPQETQYF	TGTGCCAGCAGCCGGGACGGACCCCAAGAGACCCAGTACTTC
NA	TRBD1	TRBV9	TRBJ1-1	CASSALQGRNTEAFF	TGTGCCAGCAGCGCATTACAGGGGAGGAACACTGAAGCTTTCTTT
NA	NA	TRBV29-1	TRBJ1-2	CSVVAGDYGYTF	TGCAGCGTTGTTGCAGGGGACTATGGCTACACCTTC
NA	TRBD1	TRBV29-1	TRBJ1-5	CSVGQGVNQPQHF	TGCAGCGTCGGGCAGGGGGTCAATCAGCCCCAGCATTTT
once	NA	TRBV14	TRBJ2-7	CASSPLTARATEQYF	TGTGCCAGCAGCCCTCTTACCGCCAGAGCCACCGAGCAGTACTTC
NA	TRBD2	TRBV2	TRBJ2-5	CASRDGTSGVEETQYF	TGTGCCAGCAGGGACGGGACTAGCGGGGTGGAAGAGACCCAGTACTTC
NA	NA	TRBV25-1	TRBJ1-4	CATGTEGTNEKLFF	TGTGCCACCGGGACGGAGGGGACTAATGAAAAACTGTTTTTT
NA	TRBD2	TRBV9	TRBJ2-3	CASSPGGQGTSGHTQYF	TGTGCCAGCAGCCCAGGGGGGCAGGGGACTAGCGGGCATACGCAGTATTTT
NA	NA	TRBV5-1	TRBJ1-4	CASSQTAINEKLFF	TGCGCCAGCAGCCAGACAGCCATTAATGAAAAACTGTTTTTT
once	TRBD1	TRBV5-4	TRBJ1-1	CASSLGGNVEAFF	TGTGCCAGCAGCTTAGGGGGCAATGTTGAAGCTTTCTTT
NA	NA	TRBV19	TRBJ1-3	CASSTDGSSGNTIYF	TGTGCCAGTAGTACCGACGGAAGCTCTGGAAACACCATATATTTT
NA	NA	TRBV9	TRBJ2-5	CASSLEQETQYF	TGTGCCAGCAGCCTCGAACAAGAGACCCAGTACTTC
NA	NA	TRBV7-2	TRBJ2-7	CASSLAGRLAYEQYF	TGTGCCAGCAGCTTAGCGGGGCGGTTGGCCTACGAGCAGTACTTC
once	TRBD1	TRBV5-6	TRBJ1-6	CASSLGTGYNSPLHF	TGTGCCAGCAGCTTGGGGACAGGTTATAATTCACCCCTCCACTTT
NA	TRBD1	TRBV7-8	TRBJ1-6	CASSLGLDRVSPSNNSPLHF	TGTGCCAGCAGCTTAGGGCTGGACAGGGTATCCCCTTCGAATAATTCACCCCTCCACTTT
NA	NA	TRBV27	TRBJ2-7	CASRLGERYEQYF	TGTGCCAGCCGACTGGGGGAAAGGTACGAGCAGTACTTC
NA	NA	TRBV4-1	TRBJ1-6	CASSQDGDTASYNSPLHF	TGCGCCAGCAGCCAAGATGGGGACACCGCCTCTTATAATTCACCCCTCCACTTT
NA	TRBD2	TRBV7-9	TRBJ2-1	CASSPRLAGGYNEQFF	TGTGCCAGCAGTCCCCGACTAGCGGGGGGGTACAATGAGCAGTTCTTC
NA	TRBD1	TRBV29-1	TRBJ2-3	CSVDPTGARDTQYF	TGCAGCGTTGACCCAACAGGGGCAAGGGATACGCAGTATTTT
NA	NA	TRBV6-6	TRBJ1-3	CASSYSPGYENTIYF	TGTGCCAGCAGTTACTCGCCAGGGTACGAAAACACCATATATTTT